These 19 T cell receptor beta chains share one sample of origin, sequenced in a study of cytomegalovirus exposure and HLA in healthy donors. With 60 Vbeta and 13 Jbeta primers, the PCR was carried out. Only in-frame clones appear in the TCRdb table, and some are missing; sequencing was by immunoSEQ multiplex PCR. The table has 120,000 or so clones, around 79% seen once; the top ten hold 6.3%. Sequencing was done on a sample of PBMCs. Receptors were obtained from a woman aged 40 to 50 in good health and CMV-seronegative.

V usage is TRBV6-1 and J usage is TRBJ2-3; TRBD1 agrees at 10 bases. V lost 5 bases to trimming and J lost 3 bases; unmatched junction nucleotides: 2. This CDR3 region has 14 residues. Germline V gene lookup returns CDR1 MNHNS and CDR2 SASEGT. DNA for the CDR3: TGTGCCAGCAGTTGGACAGGGGGAACAGATACGCAGTATTTT. Translated, it gives CASSWTGGTDTQYF.

The chain couples TRBV28 to TRBJ2-7; D unclear. The V end lost 6 bases, the J end lost 2 bases, and 8 bases lay between the germline ends. CDR1 is MDHEN, CDR2 SYDVKM, per germline. The CDR3 is made up of 12 amino acids. The CDR3 protein is CASSTPAYEQYF. CDR3 nucleotide sequence: TGTGCCAGCAGCACGCCGGCCTACGAGCAGTACTTC.

The rearrangement uses TRBV29-1 and TRBJ2-7, with 11 bases aligning to TRBD2. Trimming took 4 bases from V and 7 from J; bases not matched to a gene: 12. The CDR3 sequence is 15 residues long. Germline values: CDR1 SQVTM, CDR2 ANQGSEA. The CDR3 protein is CSVGTSGPDEWEQYF. CDR3 sequence (DNA): TGCAGCGTTGGGACTAGCGGGCCAGATGAATGGGAGCAGTACTTC.

CDR3 nucleotide sequence: TGTGCCAGCAGTCTAGGTAGCGGGTATACCGGGGAGCTGTTTTTT. Its translation is CASSLGSGYTGELFF. This rearrangement joins TRBV28 to TRBJ2-2; 7 bases line up with TRBD2. Germline values: CDR1 MDHEN, CDR2 SYDVKM. Trimming at V came to 5 bases and at J to 5 bases, leaving 8 bases not matched to a gene. There are 15 residues in the CDR3.

The rearrangement links TRBV7-8 to TRBJ2-7; perhaps TRBD2 as D (7 bases). CDR1 and CDR2 (germline): SGHVS, FQNEAQ. This CDR3 is 13 amino acids long. V lost 5 bases and J 5 bases, leaving 13 bases between the germline ends. CDR3 sequence reads: CASSLQGGDEQYF. In DNA form, the CDR3 reads TGTGCCAGCAGCCTACAGGGAGGGGACGAGCAGTACTTC.

J is TRBJ2-5 and V is TRBV7-2; no firm D call. The DNA end is more similar to TRBJ2-7, so the J call may be wrong. Germline V gene sequence: CDR1 SGHTA, CDR2 FQGNSA. This CDR3 comprises 13 residues. The CDR3 DNA follows: TGTGCCAGCAGCTTATCCGGCGGCTACGAGCAGTACTTC. This codes for CASSLSGGYEQYF.

The chain carries TRBV12-5 and TRBJ1-3, with TRBD1 as a possible D gene (6 bases). V was clipped by 7 bases and J by 0 bases, with 10 bases between them. CDR3 length equals 14 residues. Germline lookup yields CDR1 LGHNT and CDR2 FRNRAP. The CDR3 DNA reads TGTGCTAGTGCCAAGGGGGTCTCTGGAAACACCATATATTTT. Protein: CASAKGVSGNTIYF.

The chain uses TRBV5-1 and TRBJ1-1; 7 bases align to TRBD1. Germline CDR1 and CDR2: SGHRS and YFSETQ. V dropped 2 bases and J dropped 4; count of bases not matched to a gene: 8. CDR3 size: 15 residues. CDR3 region: CASSFQGGVATEAFF. The CDR3 DNA reads TGCGCCAGCAGCTTCCAGGGGGGAGTGGCCACTGAAGCTTTCTTT. Complete variable domain (other parts from reference TRBV5-1 and TRBJ1-1): KAGVTQTPRYLIKTRGQQVTLSCSPISGHRSVSWYQQTPGQGLQFLFEYFSETQRNKGNFPGRFSGRQFSNSRSEMNVSTLELGDSALYLCASSFQGGVATEAFFGQGTRLTVV.

The gene calls are TRBV7-9 and TRBJ2-5; 10 bases agree with TRBD2. This CDR3 has 15 amino acids. Germline V gene data show CDR1 as SEHNR and CDR2 as FQNEAQ (reference sequence). V lost 4 bases, J lost 11 bases, and 13 bases stayed unmatched. The CDR3 loop reads CASSSPPGLAGVQYF. The CDR3 bases are TGTGCCAGCAGCTCCCCCCCCGGGCTAGCGGGAGTTCAGTACTTC.

In its sample, this clone was seen once. This sequence joins TRBV6-5 and TRBJ1-6; no definite D call. V lost 2 bases to trimming and J lost 10 bases, with 12 bases between them. There are 14 residues in the CDR3. Germline V CDR1 and CDR2: MNHEY, SVGAGI. CDR3: CASSYRVEGSPLHF. The CDR3 bases are TGTGCCAGCAGTTACAGGGTAGAGGGCTCACCCCTCCACTTT.

J is TRBJ2-7 and V is TRBV27; 10 bases match TRBD1. The CDR3 totals 15 residues. V lost 5 bases and J lost 4; bases outside the gene matches: 8. Germline V lookup: CDR1 MNHEY, CDR2 SMNVEV (reference sequence). CDR3 nucleotide sequence: TGTGCCAGCAGTCTGGCTGGGACAGGGGCGTACGAGCAGTACTTC. Protein: CASSLAGTGAYEQYF.

This rearrangement joins TRBV5-1 to TRBJ2-7, with TRBD1 matching 10 bases. In germline, CDR1 is SGHRS, CDR2 YFSETQ. V trimming: 4 bases; J trimming: 2 bases; junction bases outside the gene matches: 6. This CDR3 contains 15 residues. The CDR3 loop reads CASSPGTGDPYEQYF. CDR3 DNA: TGCGCCAGCAGCCCAGGGACAGGGGACCCCTACGAGCAGTACTTC.

The chain joins TRBV27 to TRBJ2-7; D is undetermined. Looked up from germline, CDR1 is MNHEY and CDR2 is SMNVEV (reference sequence). This CDR3 spans 14 amino acids. The V end lost 6 bases, the J end lost 3 bases, and 15 bases lay between the germline ends. CDR3 amino acids: CASRRKIESYEQYF. CDR3 sequence (DNA): TGTGCCAGCAGACGAAAAATCGAGAGCTACGAGCAGTACTTC.

This sequence joins TRBV2 and TRBJ2-2; possibly TRBD1 for D (6 bases). Germline V gene sequence: CDR1 SNHLY, CDR2 FYNNEI. V shed 4 bases and J shed 8 bases, with 26 bases lying between them. The CDR3 runs 18 residues. The DNA of the CDR3 is TGTGCCAGCAGTGGCAGGCCCCGACAGGCCACTAAAGGGGGGGAGCTGTTTTTT. It specifies CASSGRPRQATKGGELFF.

This clone was picked up a small number of times. The chain links TRBV4-1 to TRBJ1-4; 8 bases match TRBD1. This CDR3 is 15 amino acids long. The V gene's germline CDR1 is MGHRA and CDR2 YSYEKL. With 0 bases clipped from V and 7 bases from J, the junction kept 4 bases outside the gene matches. The CDR3 DNA follows: TGCGCCAGCAGCCAAGAAGGACAGGGAGGTGAAAAACTGTTTTTT. This gives the protein CASSQEGQGGEKLFF.

This sequence joins TRBV5-4 and TRBJ2-5, with 8 positions matching TRBD2. Germline V gene sequence: CDR1 SGHNT, CDR2 YYREEE (reference sequence). Unmatched junction bases numbered 10, after V lost 6 bases and J lost 3 bases. CDR3 length equals 15 residues. In DNA, the CDR3 is TGTGCCAGCACTGCGGTTGCGGGAGGCAAAGAGACCCAGTACTTC. Protein product: CASTAVAGGKETQYF.

The rearrangement joins TRBV18 to TRBJ1-1; D uncertain. Germline V gene lookup returns CDR1 KGHSH and CDR2 LQKENI. Trimming removed 3 bases from V and 1 base from J, with 9 bases in between. There are 14 residues in the CDR3. The DNA of the CDR3 is TGTGCCAGCTCACCCAGACGGGAGAACACTGAAGCTTTCTTT. This sequence encodes CASSPRRENTEAFF.

The chain combines TRBV2 with TRBJ2-3; D is unresolved. Per germline, CDR1 SNHLY and CDR2 FYNNEI. CDR3 length: 14 amino acids. With 4 bases removed from V and 4 bases from J, the gap between germline ends came to 12 bases. The CDR3 here is CASSGVNPPDTQYF. In DNA form, the CDR3 reads TGTGCCAGCAGTGGCGTTAACCCCCCAGATACGCAGTATTTT. The variable domain in full, with the rest retrieved from reference TRBV2 and TRBJ2-3, is EPEVTQTPSHQVTQMGQEVILRCVPISNHLYFYWYRQILGQKVEFLVSFYNNEISEKSEIFDDQFSVERPDGSNFTLKIRSTKLEDSAMYFCASSGVNPPDTQYFGPGTRLTVL.

This sequence joins TRBV27 and TRBJ2-1, with 7 bases matching TRBD2. Trimming cost V 4 bases and J 8 bases; bases outside gene matches: 14. The CDR3 covers 16 residues. Germline V gene lookup returns CDR1 MNHEY and CDR2 SMNVEV (reference sequence). CDR3 loop: CASSWPGGGPIDEQFF. The CDR3 bases are TGTGCCAGCAGTTGGCCTGGGGGAGGGCCAATCGATGAGCAGTTCTTC.